This T cell receptor (beta chain) was retrieved from a study of blood T cell repertoires in COVID-19. Overall study context: T cells, B-cell-depleted T cells, or PBMCs supplied cDNA or gDNA.

Sequenced by immunoSEQ multiplex PCR; TCRdb stores in-frame clones only, minus some. In the table there are more than 200,000 clones, roughly 84% of which are singletons. After removal of 4 bases from V and 5 bases from J, the junction contained 8 bases not matched to a gene. Germline V CDR1 and CDR2: SEHNR, FQNEAQ (reference sequence). This CDR3 has 15 amino acids. The rearrangement links TRBV7-9 to TRBJ2-5, with 9 bases aligning to TRBD1. The origin of this receptor is a young man in a cohort exposed to, infected with or recovered from COVID-19 (not recorded which). The sample comprised PBMCs or T cells enriched from blood (not recorded which). CDR3 residues: CASSSSHRGLETQYF. CDR3 nucleotides: TGTGCCAGCAGCTCCTCTCACAGGGGGCTGGAGACCCAGTACTTC.